The 24 T cell receptor beta chains given below trace back to one sample, sequenced in a study of control samples from healthy donors and cancer patients. Assay used: immunoSEQ multiplex PCR; TCRdb lists only in-frame clones, some missing. The table for this sample gives 150,000 to 200,000 clones. The sample taken for sequencing was blood. These receptors were collected from a woman aged 25-40 years in good health.

J is TRBJ2-7 and V is TRBV9; D may be TRBD1 or TRBD2 (6 bases each). V dropped 0 bases and J dropped 2 bases, with 12 bases sitting between them. Germline-derived CDR1 and CDR2 are SGDLS and YYNGEE. CDR3 length: 15 amino acids. CDR3 in amino acids: CASSVEGGWAYEQYF. In DNA form, the CDR3 reads TGTGCCAGCAGCGTAGAGGGGGGCTGGGCCTACGAGCAGTACTTC.

The chain employs TRBV27 and TRBJ2-7, with 9 bases matching TRBD1. CDR3 length: 16 amino acids. Germline V gene data show CDR1 as MNHEY and CDR2 as SMNVEV (reference sequence). V shed 6 bases, J shed 3 bases, and the junction held 12 bases outside the gene matches. The CDR3 is CASRKPKGTGHYEQYF. The CDR3 DNA follows: TGTGCCAGCAGAAAGCCCAAAGGGACAGGGCACTACGAGCAGTACTTC.

The chain links TRBV6-4 to TRBJ2-3; tentatively, D is TRBD1 (6 bases). Trimming left V 4 bases short and J 1 base short, with 27 bases between. The CDR3 covers 20 residues. CDR1 is MRHNA, CDR2 SNTAGT, per germline. In DNA form, the CDR3 reads TGTGCCAGCAGTGCCGATCCTATTGGAAATAGGGGGATAGGCACAGATACGCAGTATTTT. Its protein product is CASSADPIGNRGIGTDTQYF.

The J gene is TRBJ1-1, the V gene TRBV7-2; the D is unclear. The CDR3 has 14 amino acids. Per germline, CDR1 SGHTA and CDR2 FQGNSA. V lost 5 bases and J 1 base, leaving 11 bases between the germline ends. The CDR3 DNA is TGTGCCAGCAGCGTAAACTCAGCGAACACTGAAGCTTTCTTT. It specifies CASSVNSANTEAFF.

With respect to this clone: No DNA is shown, since the ends of the CDR3 on it are uncertain; the CDR3 is the one TCRdb lists. The chain employs TRBV19 and TRBJ1-2. The CDR3 is 23 residues long, ends included. From germline, CDR1 is LNHDA and CDR2 SQIVND (reference sequence). Here the CDR3 reads CASMPYKTMATPSVRGPDYGYTF.

This chain connects TRBV28 to TRBJ1-5; the match to TRBD1 covers 7 bases. The CDR3 runs to 14 residues. V trimming: 2 bases; J trimming: 7 bases; junction bases outside the gene matches: 5. The germline V gene has CDR1 MDHEN and CDR2 SYDVKM. Here the CDR3 reads CASSLGTVFQPQHF. For the CDR3, the DNA is TGTGCCAGCAGTTTAGGGACAGTTTTCCAGCCCCAGCATTTT.

The chain is built from TRBV6-6 and TRBJ1-6; D is perhaps TRBD1 (5 bases). Germline V gene data show CDR1 as MNHNY and CDR2 as SVGAGI (reference sequence). This CDR3 is 14 amino acids long. Trimming left V 7 bases short and J 9 bases short, with 16 bases between. The CDR3 protein is CASTKQGDGSPLHF. CDR3 nucleotides: TGTGCCAGCACTAAGCAAGGGGACGGTTCACCCCTCCACTTT.

The rearrangement links TRBV5-6 to TRBJ1-2, with unresolved D. Germline V gives CDR1 SGHDT, CDR2 YYEEEE. The CDR3 has 14 amino acids. The V end was cut by 1 base, the J end by 0 bases, with 7 bases between. Written as DNA, the CDR3 is TGTGCCAGCAGCTTGACCCAAGCTAACTATGGCTACACCTTC. It specifies CASSLTQANYGYTF.

The chain links TRBV10-2 to TRBJ1-3, with D possibly TRBD1 on 5 matching bases. There are 14 residues in the CDR3. Trimming took off 8 bases at V and 2 bases at J, with 13 bases between the two ends. CDR1 WSHSY and CDR2 SAAADI come from the germline V gene. CDR3 coding DNA: TGCGCCAGCGCGGCGGGGCGAGCTGGAAACACCATATATTTT. Residues: CASAAGRAGNTIYF.

The J gene is TRBJ2-7, the V gene TRBV19, with D perhaps matching TRBD1 (5 bases). Germline CDR1 LNHDA, CDR2 SQIVND (reference sequence). The V and J ends lost 5 bases and 2 bases respectively, with 16 bases between them. CDR3 length equals 15 residues. The CDR3 DNA reads TGTGCCAGTAGTCAGGCGCATAGCAGGGCCTACGAGCAGTACTTC. This codes for CASSQAHSRAYEQYF.

The rearrangement joins TRBV15 to TRBJ1-4; D is uncertain. CDR1 LNHNV and CDR2 YYDKDF come from the germline V gene (reference sequence). This CDR3 contains 15 residues. Trimming shortened V by 0 bases and J by 3 bases, and 8 bases separated the two germline ends. This CDR3 reads CATSRDQIPNEKLFF. The CDR3 nucleotides are TGTGCCACCAGCAGAGACCAGATACCTAATGAAAAACTGTTTTTT.

The gene calls are TRBV7-8 and TRBJ1-1; D might be TRBD1 (6 bases). V was pared by 1 base and J by 3 bases, with 12 bases between. Germline V CDR1 and CDR2: SGHVS, FQNEAQ. The CDR3 contains 15 residues. DNA of the CDR3: TGTGCCAGCAGCTTAGGGCAGGGGAGGTACACTGAAGCTTTCTTT. It translates to CASSLGQGRYTEAFF.

The chain combines TRBV27 with TRBJ2-1, with D perhaps matching TRBD1 (6 bases). CDR3 length equals 17 residues. V dropped 1 base and J dropped 7 bases, with 20 bases sitting between them. The germline gives CDR1 MNHEY, CDR2 SMNVEV (reference sequence). CDR3: CASSLWVGTGKANEQFF. The CDR3 DNA sequence: TGTGCCAGCAGTTTATGGGTTGGAACAGGGAAAGCGAATGAGCAGTTCTTC.

The gene calls are TRBV10-1 and TRBJ1-1; D possibly corresponds to TRBD1 (5 bases). Germline values: CDR1 WNHNN, CDR2 SYGVQD (reference sequence). V was trimmed by 4 bases and J by 3 bases, leaving 9 bases between them. CDR3 length: 13 amino acids. In nucleotides, the CDR3 is TGCGCCAGCAGTGGGTGGGGGGACACTGAAGCTTTCTTT. It yields the protein CASSGWGDTEAFF.

Comment on this clone: The junction differs from germline at one of its ends, possibly a read error. V gene TRBV29-1 combines with J gene TRBJ2-7, with D tentatively TRBD2 (6 bases). Germline V lookup: CDR1 SQVTM, CDR2 ANQGSEA. The CDR3 covers 13 residues. This CDR3 is CSAETGDTYEQYF. As DNA, the CDR3 is TGCAGCGCTGAAACGGGGGATACCTACGAGCAGTACTTC.

The V gene is TRBV28, the J gene TRBJ2-5; possibly TRBD1 for D (6 bases). CDR3 size: 15 residues. The V gene's germline CDR1 is MDHEN and CDR2 SYDVKM. V dropped 5 bases and J dropped 1 base, with 14 bases sitting between them. DNA of the CDR3: TGTGCCAGCAGTCCCCCCGGACAGCCCCAAGAGACCCAGTACTTC. Amino acids: CASSPPGQPQETQYF. Full variable domain (rest looked up from reference TRBV28 and TRBJ2-5): DVKVTQSSRYLVKRTGEKVFLECVQDMDHENMFWYRQDPGLGLRLIYFSYDVKMKEKGDIPEGYSVSREKKERFSLILESASTNQTSMYLCASSPPGQPQETQYFGPGTRLLVL.

DNA for the CDR3: TGTGCCAGCTCACCACTCCGAGGGAGGGACTACCTCTACGAGCAGTACTTC. It translates to CASSPLRGRDYLYEQYF. The rearrangement joins TRBV18 to TRBJ2-7; 7 bases are shared with TRBD2. This CDR3 has 17 amino acids. Germline CDR1 reads KGHSH; CDR2 reads LQKENI. The trim removed 1 base at V and 3 bases at J, leaving 12 bases unmatched.

The genes are TRBV3-1 (or the pseudogene TRBV3-2) and TRBJ2-2, with a possible D match to TRBD2 (6 bases). CDR3 length: 18 amino acids. Trimming took 0 bases from V and 1 from J, leaving 15 bases between them. Germline values: CDR1 LGHDT, CDR2 YNNKEL (reference sequence). Here the CDR3 DNA reads TGTGCCAGCAGCCAAGAGGCGTGGGGGGAACTGAACACCGGGGAGCTGTTTTTT. It encodes CASSQEAWGELNTGELFF.

V and J are TRBV5-1 and TRBJ2-1, with 7 bases aligning to TRBD2. CDR1 SGHRS and CDR2 YFSETQ come from the germline V gene. The CDR3 contains 18 residues. V was clipped by 0 bases and J by 7 bases; unmatched bases: 16. CDR3 coding DNA: TGCGCCAGCAGCTTGGGGGGTTCCCGGCTAGCGGTGGGTAATGAGCAGTTCTTC. Its protein product is CASSLGGSRLAVGNEQFF.

V and J are TRBV6-6 and TRBJ2-7; D not certain. Germline CDR1 MNHNY, CDR2 SVGAGI (reference sequence). CDR3 length equals 11 residues. Trimming left V 8 bases short and J 4 bases short, with 9 bases between. The CDR3 sequence: CASQHAYEQYF. DNA of the CDR3: TGTGCCAGCCAACATGCATACGAGCAGTACTTC.

The chain joins TRBV4-1 to TRBJ2-1; D remains unclear. V was cut by 1 base and J by 9 bases, with 13 bases left in between. Per the germline V gene, CDR1 is MGHRA and CDR2 is YSYEKL. The CDR3 is 14 residues long. The CDR3 loop is CASSQVETTTEQFF. CDR3 bases: TGCGCCAGCAGCCAAGTCGAGACAACCACTGAGCAGTTCTTC.

This chain joins TRBV28 and TRBJ1-4, with 9 bases that match TRBD1. V lost 3 bases, J lost 7 bases, and 9 bases stayed unmatched. Germline V gene sequence: CDR1 MDHEN, CDR2 SYDVKM. This CDR3 spans 16 amino acids. CDR3 protein: CASSLGGQGWGEKLFF. DNA for the CDR3: TGTGCCAGCAGTTTGGGAGGACAGGGGTGGGGTGAAAAACTGTTTTTT.

J is TRBJ2-2 and V is TRBV19, with D maybe TRBD1 (5 bases). Deletions cut 2 bases from V and 0 bases from J, with 7 bases between. In germline, CDR1 is LNHDA, CDR2 SQIVND (reference sequence). CDR3 length equals 15 residues. CDR3 DNA: TGTGCCAGTAGTATACAGGGCACGAACACCGGGGAGCTGTTTTTT. This sequence encodes CASSIQGTNTGELFF.

V gene TRBV3-1 (or the pseudogene TRBV3-2) combines with J gene TRBJ2-5, with 8 bases identical to TRBD2. This CDR3 comprises 16 residues. CDR1 and CDR2 (germline): LGHDT, YNNKEL (reference sequence). V shed 1 base, J shed 4 bases, and the junction held 8 bases outside the gene matches. In DNA form, the CDR3 reads TGTGCCAGCAGCCAAGTTAGCGGGGCATGGGGAGAGACCCAGTACTTC. It encodes CASSQVSGAWGETQYF.